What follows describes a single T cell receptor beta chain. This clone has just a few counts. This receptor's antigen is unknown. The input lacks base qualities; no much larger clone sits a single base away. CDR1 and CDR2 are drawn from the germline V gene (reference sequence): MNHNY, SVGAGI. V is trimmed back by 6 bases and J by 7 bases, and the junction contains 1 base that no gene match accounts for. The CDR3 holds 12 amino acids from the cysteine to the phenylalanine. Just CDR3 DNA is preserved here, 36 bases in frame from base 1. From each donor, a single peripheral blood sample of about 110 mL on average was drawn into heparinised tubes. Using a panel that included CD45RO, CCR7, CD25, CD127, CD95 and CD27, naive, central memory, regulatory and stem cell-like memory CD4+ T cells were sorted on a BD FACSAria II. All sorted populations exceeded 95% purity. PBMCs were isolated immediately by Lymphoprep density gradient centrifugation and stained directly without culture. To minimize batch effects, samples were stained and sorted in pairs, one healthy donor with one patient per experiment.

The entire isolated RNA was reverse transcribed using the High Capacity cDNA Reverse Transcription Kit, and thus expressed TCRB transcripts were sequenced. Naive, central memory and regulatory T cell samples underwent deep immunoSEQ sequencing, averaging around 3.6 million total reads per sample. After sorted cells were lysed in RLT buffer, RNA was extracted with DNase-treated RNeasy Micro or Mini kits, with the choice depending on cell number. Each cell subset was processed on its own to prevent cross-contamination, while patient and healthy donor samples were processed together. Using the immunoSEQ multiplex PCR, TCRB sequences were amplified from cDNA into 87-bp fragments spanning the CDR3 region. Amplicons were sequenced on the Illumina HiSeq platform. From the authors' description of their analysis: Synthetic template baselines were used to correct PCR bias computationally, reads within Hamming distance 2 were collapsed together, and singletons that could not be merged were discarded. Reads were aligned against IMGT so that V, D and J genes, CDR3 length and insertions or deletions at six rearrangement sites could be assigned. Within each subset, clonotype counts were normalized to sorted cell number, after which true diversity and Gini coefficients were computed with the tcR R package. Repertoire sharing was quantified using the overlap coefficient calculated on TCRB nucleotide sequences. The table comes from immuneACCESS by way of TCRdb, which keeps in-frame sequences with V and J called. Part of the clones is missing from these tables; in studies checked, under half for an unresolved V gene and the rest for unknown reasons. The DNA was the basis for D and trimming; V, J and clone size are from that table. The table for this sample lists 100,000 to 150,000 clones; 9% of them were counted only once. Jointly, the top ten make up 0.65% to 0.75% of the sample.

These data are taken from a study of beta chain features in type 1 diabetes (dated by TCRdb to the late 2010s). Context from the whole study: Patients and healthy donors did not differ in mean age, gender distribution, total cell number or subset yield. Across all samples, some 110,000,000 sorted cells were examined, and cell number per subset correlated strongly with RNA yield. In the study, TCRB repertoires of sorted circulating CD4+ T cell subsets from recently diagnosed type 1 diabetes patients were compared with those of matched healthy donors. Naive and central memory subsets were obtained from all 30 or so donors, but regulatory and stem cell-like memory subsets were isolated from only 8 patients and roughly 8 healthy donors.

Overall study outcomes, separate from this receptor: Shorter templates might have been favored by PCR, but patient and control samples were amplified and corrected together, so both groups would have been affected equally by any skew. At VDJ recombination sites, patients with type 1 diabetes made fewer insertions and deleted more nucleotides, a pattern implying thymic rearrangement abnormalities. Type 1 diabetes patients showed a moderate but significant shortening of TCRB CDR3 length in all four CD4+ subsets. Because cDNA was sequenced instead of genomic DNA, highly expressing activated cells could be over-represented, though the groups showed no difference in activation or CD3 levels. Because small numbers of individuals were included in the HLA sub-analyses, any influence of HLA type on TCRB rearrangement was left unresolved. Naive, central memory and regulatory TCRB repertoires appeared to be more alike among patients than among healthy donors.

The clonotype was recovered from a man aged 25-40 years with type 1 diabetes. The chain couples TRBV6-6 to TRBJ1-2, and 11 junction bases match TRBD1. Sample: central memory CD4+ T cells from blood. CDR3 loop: CASRGQGAGYTF. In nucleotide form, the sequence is TGTGCCAGCAGAGGACAGGGGGCTGGCTACACCTTC.